This T cell receptor (beta chain) was identified in a study of spatial heterogeneity in lung cancer. Study-level background: The donors, about 78 patients with untreated early-stage non-small cell lung cancer, provided the samples. Compared with alpha-chain sequences, beta-chain sequences were consistently detected in greater numbers. Study findings and constraints: Ubiquitous expanded tumor TCRs showed up in blood more at resection than follow-up.

All TCR cDNA molecules were individually tagged with a unique molecular identifier. MiXCR, applied by TCRdb to the 5' RACE reads, yields one record per CDR3 protein. Altogether around 110,000 distinct CDR3 sequences are present, over 9% being singletons, with the ten largest covering 15% to 20%. This clonotype was observed a few times. Its antigen remains unidentified. Time point defined: blood at routine non-recurrence follow-up after resection. Frozen PBMC, nontumor lung or tumor provided whole RNA, which was sequenced unsorted. Germline CDR1 reads LGHDT; CDR2 reads YNNKEL (reference sequence). The ends were cut back, 10 bases at V and 2 bases at J, with 24 bases in the middle. This CDR3 spans 16 amino acids.

This sequence joins TRBV3-1 and TRBJ2-7; tentative D call: TRBD1 (6 bases). The clonotype comes from a male donor with early-stage non-small cell lung cancer. The sequencing here drew on PBMCs, taken at follow-up. The CDR3 nucleotides are TGTGCCATCCCCCTCGGGACACAAGGCATAACCTACGAGCAGTACTTC. This translates into CAIPLGTQGITYEQYF.